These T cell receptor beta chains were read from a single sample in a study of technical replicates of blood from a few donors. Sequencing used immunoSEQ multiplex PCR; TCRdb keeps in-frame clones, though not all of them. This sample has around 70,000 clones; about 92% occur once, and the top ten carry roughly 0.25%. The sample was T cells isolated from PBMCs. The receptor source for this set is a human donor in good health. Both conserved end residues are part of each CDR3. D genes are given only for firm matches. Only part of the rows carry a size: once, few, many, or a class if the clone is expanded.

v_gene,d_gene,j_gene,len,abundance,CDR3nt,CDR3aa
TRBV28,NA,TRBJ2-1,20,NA,TGTGCCAGCAGTTTAGAAGGCCAGGGGCCGCCACGCGCTTTTTACAATGAGCAGTTCTTC,CASSLEGQGPPRAFYNEQFF
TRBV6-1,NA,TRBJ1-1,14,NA,TGTGCCAACCATCCAGGGTTAGGGAACACTGAAGCTTTCTTT,CANHPGLGNTEAFF
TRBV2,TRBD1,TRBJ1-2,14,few,TGTGCCAGCAGACCGGGACAGGGAACCTATGGCTACACCTTC,CASRPGQGTYGYTF
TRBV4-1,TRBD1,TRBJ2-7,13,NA,TGCGCCAGCAGCCCGGACAGGGGTTACGAGCAGTACTTC,CASSPDRGYEQYF
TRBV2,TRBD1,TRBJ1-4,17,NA,TGTGCCAGCAGGATAAGACCGACAGGGCGGTATGGGGAAAAACTGTTTTTT,CASRIRPTGRYGEKLFF
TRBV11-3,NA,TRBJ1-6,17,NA,TGTGCCAGCAGCTTAGATCTAGGGCCATCGGGGAATTCACCCCTCCACTTT,CASSLDLGPSGNSPLHF
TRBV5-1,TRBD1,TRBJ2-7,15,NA,TGCGCCAGCAGCTTGGGGGGACAGGGAGTTGGCGAGCAGTACTTC,CASSLGGQGVGEQYF
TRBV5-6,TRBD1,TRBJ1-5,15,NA,TGTGCCAGCAGCTTGTGGGACAGGTTTAATCAGCCCCAGCATTTT,CASSLWDRFNQPQHF
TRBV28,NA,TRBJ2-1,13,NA,TGTGCCAGCAGTTTTCGGGGGTGGAATGAGCAGTTCTTC,CASSFRGWNEQFF
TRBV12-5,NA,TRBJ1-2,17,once,TGTGCTAGTGGTTTGGGTTTCAGGGCAGGGGTCCTCTCTGGCTACACCTTC,CASGLGFRAGVLSGYTF
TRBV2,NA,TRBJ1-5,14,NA,TGTGCCAGCAACCCCCGACAGGGCAATCAGCCCCAGCATTTT,CASNPRQGNQPQHF
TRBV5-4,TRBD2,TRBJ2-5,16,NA,TGTGCCAGCAGCTTTCGGACTAGCGGGGGGGCGGAGACCCAGTACTTC,CASSFRTSGGAETQYF
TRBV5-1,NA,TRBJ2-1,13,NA,TGCGCCAGCAGCTTGGGGTTCGGCAATGAGCAGTTCTTC,CASSLGFGNEQFF
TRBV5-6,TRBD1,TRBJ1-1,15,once,TGTGCCAGCAGCATACTCGACAGGGTGAACACTGAAGCTTTCTTT,CASSILDRVNTEAFF
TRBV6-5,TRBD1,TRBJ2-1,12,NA,TGTGCCAGCCGGGACAGGGGCAATGAGCAGTTCTTC,CASRDRGNEQFF
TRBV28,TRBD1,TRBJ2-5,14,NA,TGTGCCAGCAGTCCGGGGACAGTTCAAGAGACCCAGTACTTC,CASSPGTVQETQYF
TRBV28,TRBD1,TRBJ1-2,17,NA,TGTGCCAGCAGTTCACCTTGGACAGGGATTAGAGGCTATGGCTACACCTTC,CASSSPWTGIRGYGYTF
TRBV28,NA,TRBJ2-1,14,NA,TGTGCCAGCAGTAAGGCGGGTCGTTACAATGAGCAGTTCTTC,CASSKAGRYNEQFF
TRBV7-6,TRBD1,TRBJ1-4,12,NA,TGTGCCAGCAGCTACCCACAGGGGCCAGCGGTTTTT,CASSYPQGPAVF
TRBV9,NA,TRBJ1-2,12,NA,TGTGCCAGCAGCGTAGACGCGGGGGGCTACACCTTC,CASSVDAGGYTF
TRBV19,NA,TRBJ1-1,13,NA,TGTGCCATTAGAGGGTCGCCGGGAAGAATGGCTTTCTTT,CAIRGSPGRMAFF
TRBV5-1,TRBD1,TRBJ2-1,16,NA,TGCGCCAGCAGCTTGGTTAGACAGGGGGCAGGTAATGAGCAGTTCTTC,CASSLVRQGAGNEQFF
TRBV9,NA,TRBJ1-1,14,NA,TGTGCCAGCAGCGCAGCCCGGGACTTTGAGATTGCTTTCTTT,CASSAARDFEIAFF
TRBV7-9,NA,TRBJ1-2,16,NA,TGTGCCAGCAGCCCGGGCGGGGCGTCGGAAAACTATGGCTACACCTTC,CASSPGGASENYGYTF
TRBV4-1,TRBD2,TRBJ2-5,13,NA,TGCGCCAGCATGGCTAGCGGCCAAGAGACCCAGTACTTC,CASMASGQETQYF
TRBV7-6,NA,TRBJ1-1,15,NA,TGTGCCAGCAGCCAAACACAGGGATGGGGGACTGAAGCTTTCTTT,CASSQTQGWGTEAFF
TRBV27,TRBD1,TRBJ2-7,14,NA,TGTGCCAGCAACCCTGGGACAGGGGTGTCAGAGCAGTACTTC,CASNPGTGVSEQYF
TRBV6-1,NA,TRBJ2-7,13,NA,TGTGCCAGCAGTGATAACAGAGACTACGAGCAGTACTTC,CASSDNRDYEQYF
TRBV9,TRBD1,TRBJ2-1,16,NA,TGTGCCAGCAGCGGGCCCTCGGCCAACAGGGGAGATGAGCAGTTCTTC,CASSGPSANRGDEQFF
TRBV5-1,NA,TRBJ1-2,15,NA,TGCGCCAGCAGCCCCGGGGGAGAGGCTAACTATGGCTACACCTTC,CASSPGGEANYGYTF
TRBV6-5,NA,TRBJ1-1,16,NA,TGTGCCAGCAGTTACTCTTGGGGGCGCGTAGGAGCTGAAGCTTTCTTT,CASSYSWGRVGAEAFF
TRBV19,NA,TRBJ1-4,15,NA,TGTGCCAGTAGTATTAGATCGCAGGGGTATGAAAAACTGTTTTTT,CASSIRSQGYEKLFF
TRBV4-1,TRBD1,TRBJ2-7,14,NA,TGCGCCAGCAGCCCATCGGACAGGGTCTACGAGCAGTACTTC,CASSPSDRVYEQYF
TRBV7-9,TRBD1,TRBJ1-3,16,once,TGTGCCAGCAGCCCGGGACAGGGACTGTCTGGAAACACCATATATTTT,CASSPGQGLSGNTIYF
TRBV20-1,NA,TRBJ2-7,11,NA,TGCAGTGCCCTTAGCTCCTACGAGCAGTACTTC,CSALSSYEQYF
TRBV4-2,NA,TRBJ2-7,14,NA,TGTGCCAGCAGCCAAGTGGCGGGTGGCTACGAGCAGTACTTC,CASSQVAGGYEQYF
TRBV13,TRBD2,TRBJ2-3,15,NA,TGTGCCAGCAGCTCACCGGGACTAGTAGCAGATACGCAGTATTTT,CASSSPGLVADTQYF
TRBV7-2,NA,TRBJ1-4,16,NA,TGTGCCAGCAGCCCACAGGGTACAGGTTGGAATGAAAAACTGTTTTTT,CASSPQGTGWNEKLFF
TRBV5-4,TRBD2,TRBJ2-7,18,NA,TGTGCCAGCAGCTTGTTTGGGGCTAGCGGGGTTAGCTCCTACGAGCAGTACTTC,CASSLFGASGVSSYEQYF
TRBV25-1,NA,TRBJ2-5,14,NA,TGTGCCAGCAGTGAATATCAGGGGCAAGAGACCCAGTACTTC,CASSEYQGQETQYF
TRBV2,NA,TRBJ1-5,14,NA,TGTGCCAGCAGTGTTCGGGGACTCGATCAGCCCCAGCATTTT,CASSVRGLDQPQHF
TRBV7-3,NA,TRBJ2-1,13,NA,TGTGCCAGCAGCACGACACAGGGATTCAAGCAGTTCTTC,CASSTTQGFKQFF
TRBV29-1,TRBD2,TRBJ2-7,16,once,TGCAGCGCAACCGGGACTAGCGGGATCCTCTCCTACGAGCAGTACTTC,CSATGTSGILSYEQYF
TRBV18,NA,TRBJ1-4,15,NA,TGTGCCAGCTCCGATGGACCTTCCAGGGGTGAAAAACTGTTTTTT,CASSDGPSRGEKLFF
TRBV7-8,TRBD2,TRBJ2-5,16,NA,TGTGCCACCCTGAAAACCGGGACTAGATTCCAAGAGACCCAGTACTTC,CATLKTGTRFQETQYF
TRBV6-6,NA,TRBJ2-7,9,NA,TGTGCCAGCAGCTGTTCCCAGTACTTC,CASSCSQYF
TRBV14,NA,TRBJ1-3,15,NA,TGTGCCAGCAGCCCCCCAGTAGGGGCTGGAAACACCATATATTTT,CASSPPVGAGNTIYF
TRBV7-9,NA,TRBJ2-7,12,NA,TGTGCCAGCAGCTCCAGCTCCTACGAGCAGTACTTC,CASSSSSYEQYF
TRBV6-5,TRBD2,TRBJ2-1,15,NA,TGTGCCAGCAGACCTTATAGCGGGGGGGAAAATGAGCAGTTCTTC,CASRPYSGGENEQFF
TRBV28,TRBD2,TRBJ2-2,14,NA,TGTGCCAGCAGTCGGGATAGCGGGCCCGGGGAGCTGTTTTTT,CASSRDSGPGELFF